This T cell receptor (beta chain) was recovered during a study of blood T cell repertoires in COVID-19. Whole-study context: COVID-19 samples collected from the United States, Italy and Spain covered acute and convalescent phases.

This clone was seen a few times. Produced via immunoSEQ multiplex PCR; TCRdb's table is partial and in-frame only. The sample has around 60,000 clones, more than 80% seen once. Per the germline V gene, CDR1 is LGHNA and CDR2 is YSLEER. The CDR3 sequence is 16 residues long. The junction had 8 bases not matched to a gene; V was cut back by 4 bases and J by 8 bases. The specimen sequenced was peripheral blood. The clonotype was recovered from a woman at least 80 years old with acute or convalescent COVID-19. The chain uses TRBV4-3 and TRBJ2-1; 13 bases map to TRBD2. CDR3 nucleotides: TGCGCCAGCAGCCGCATCACTAGCGGGGGGGCGTATGAGCAGTTCTTC. Translated: CASSRITSGGAYEQFF.